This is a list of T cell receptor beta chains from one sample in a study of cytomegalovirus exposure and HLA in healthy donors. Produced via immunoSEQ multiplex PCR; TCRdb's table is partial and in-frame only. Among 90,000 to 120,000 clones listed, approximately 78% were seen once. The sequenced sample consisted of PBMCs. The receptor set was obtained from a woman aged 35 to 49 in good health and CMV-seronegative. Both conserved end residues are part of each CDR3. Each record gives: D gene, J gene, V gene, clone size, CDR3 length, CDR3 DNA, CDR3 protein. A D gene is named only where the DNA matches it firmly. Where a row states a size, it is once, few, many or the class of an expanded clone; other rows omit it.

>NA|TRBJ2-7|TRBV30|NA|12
TGTGCCTGGAGCCAGGGGGACTGGCGGCACCTCTTC
CAWSQGDWRHLF
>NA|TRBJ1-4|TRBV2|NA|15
TGTGCCAGCAGTCGGGAGGGGACGGCGTTGGAAAAACTGTTTTTT
CASSREGTALEKLFF
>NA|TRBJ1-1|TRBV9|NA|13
TGTGCCAGCAGCTTCGGGGGAGACACTGAAGCTTTCTTT
CASSFGGDTEAFF
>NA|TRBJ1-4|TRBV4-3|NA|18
TGCGCCAGCAGCCAAAAAGGGGGAGAAAGGACAACTAATGAAAAACTGTTTTTT
CASSQKGGERTTNEKLFF
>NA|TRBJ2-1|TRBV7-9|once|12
TGTGCCAGCAGCATTTTCGCGGGGGCTCCGTTCTTC
CASSIFAGAPFF
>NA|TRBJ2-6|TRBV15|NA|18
TGTGCCACCAGCACCTACAGGGCCGCTCTCTCTGGGGCCAACGTCCTGACTTTC
CATSTYRAALSGANVLTF
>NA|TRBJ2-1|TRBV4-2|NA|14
TGTGCCAGCAGCCATCCCGGAGCCGGCGATGAGCAGTTCTTC
CASSHPGAGDEQFF
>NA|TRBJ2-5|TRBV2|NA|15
TGTGCCAGCAGCCGGCAGGGGCTGCCCCAAGAGACCCAGTACTTC
CASSRQGLPQETQYF
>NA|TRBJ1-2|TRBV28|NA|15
TGTGCCAGCAGTCGAACCCCGTTACAAAACTATGGCTACACCTTC
CASSRTPLQNYGYTF
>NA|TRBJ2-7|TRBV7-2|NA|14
TGTGCCAGCAGCTTAGGGCTGAGCGGCTACGAGCAGTACTTC
CASSLGLSGYEQYF
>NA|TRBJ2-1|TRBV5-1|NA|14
TGCGCCAGCAGCCCTTTAGAAGCCTACAATGAGCAGTTCTTC
CASSPLEAYNEQFF
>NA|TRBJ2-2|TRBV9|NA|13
TGTGCCAGCAGCGTAGGTCTGACCGGGGAGCTGTTTTTT
CASSVGLTGELFF
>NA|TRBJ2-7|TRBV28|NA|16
TGTGCCAGCAGTACATCTCTGGACATTACATTCTACGAGCAGTACTTC
CASSTSLDITFYEQYF
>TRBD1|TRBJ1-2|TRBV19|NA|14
TGTGCCAGTAGTACACAGGGGGTGGACTATGGCTACACCTTC
CASSTQGVDYGYTF
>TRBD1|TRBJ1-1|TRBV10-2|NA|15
TGCGCCAGCAGGAATAAGGGGGCGGGGAACACTGAAGCTTTCTTT
CASRNKGAGNTEAFF
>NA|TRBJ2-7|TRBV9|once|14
TGTGCCAGCAGCGAATTTAGAAGCTCCTACGAGCAGTACTTC
CASSEFRSSYEQYF
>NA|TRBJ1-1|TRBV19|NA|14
TGTGCCAGCGGCGGTATGATTAGGAACACTGAAGCTTTCTTT
CASGGMIRNTEAFF
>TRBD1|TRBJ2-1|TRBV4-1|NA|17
TGCGCCAGCAGCCAAAAAACGACAGGGGGACCCTACAATGAGCAGTTCTTC
CASSQKTTGGPYNEQFF
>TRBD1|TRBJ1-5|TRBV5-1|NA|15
TGCGCCAGCAGACCGTGGACAGGGAATGATCAGCCCCAGCATTTT
CASRPWTGNDQPQHF
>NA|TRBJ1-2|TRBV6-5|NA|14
TGTGCCAGCAGTGGGGGGAGAGCTAACTATGGCTACACCTTC
CASSGGRANYGYTF
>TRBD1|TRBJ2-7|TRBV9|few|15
TGTGCCAGCAGCGTAGCTGGCAGGGGGCTAGACGAGCAGTACTTC
CASSVAGRGLDEQYF
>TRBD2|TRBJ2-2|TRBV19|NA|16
TGTGCCAGTAGTATAGGGCTAGCGGGAAACACCGGGGAGCTGTTTTTT
CASSIGLAGNTGELFF
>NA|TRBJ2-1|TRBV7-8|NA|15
TGTGCCAGCAGCTTAGTGGTAGCGCTCTACAATGAGCAGTTCTTC
CASSLVVALYNEQFF
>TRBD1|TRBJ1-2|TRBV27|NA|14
TGTGCCAGCAGTTGGTACGGGACAGATCATGGCTACACCTTC
CASSWYGTDHGYTF
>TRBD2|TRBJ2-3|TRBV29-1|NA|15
TGCAGCGTTCCATCGACTAGCGGGACCACAGATACGCAGTATTTT
CSVPSTSGTTDTQYF
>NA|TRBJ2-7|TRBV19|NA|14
TGTGCCAGTAGTTTAAACACCGAACCCTACGAGCAGTACTTC
CASSLNTEPYEQYF
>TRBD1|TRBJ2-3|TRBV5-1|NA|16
TGCGCCAGCAGCCTGGACCGACAGGGACCAGCAGATACGCAGTATTTT
CASSLDRQGPADTQYF
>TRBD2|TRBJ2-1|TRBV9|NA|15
TGTGCCAGCAGCGTCACTAGCGGGAGTACAAATGAGCAGTTCTTC
CASSVTSGSTNEQFF
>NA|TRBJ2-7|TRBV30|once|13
TGTGCCTGGGGACCGGGAAATACCTACGAGCAGTACTTC
CAWGPGNTYEQYF
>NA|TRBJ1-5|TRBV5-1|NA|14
TGCGCCAGCAGCCTCCAAGGGGGCAATCAGCCCCAGCATTTT
CASSLQGGNQPQHF
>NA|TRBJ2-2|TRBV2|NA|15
TGTGCCAGCAGTGGCCTGGGACTTCCCACCGGGGAGCTGTTTTTT
CASSGLGLPTGELFF
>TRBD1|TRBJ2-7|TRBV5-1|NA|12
TGCGCCAGCAGCTCTGACAGGGGCGAGCAGTACTTC
CASSSDRGEQYF
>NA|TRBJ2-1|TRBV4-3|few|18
TGCGCCAGCAGCCAAGGCACTCGAGGGAGCGTGACGGGGAATGAGCAGTTCTTC
CASSQGTRGSVTGNEQFF
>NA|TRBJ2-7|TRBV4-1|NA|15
TGCGCCAGCAGCCAAGAGATGGGGGCATATTACGAGCAGTACTTC
CASSQEMGAYYEQYF
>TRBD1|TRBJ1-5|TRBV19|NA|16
TGTGCCAGTAGTGTCACAGGGGGTCGGCGCAATCAGCCCCAGCATTTT
CASSVTGGRRNQPQHF
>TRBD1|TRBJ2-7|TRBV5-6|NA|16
TGTGCCAGCAGCTGGTCTTTTTGGACAGGCGCCTACGAGCAGTACTTC
CASSWSFWTGAYEQYF
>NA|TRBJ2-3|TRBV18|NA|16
TGTGCCAGCTCACCGCAGGGGACCCCTAGCACAGATACGCAGTATTTT
CASSPQGTPSTDTQYF
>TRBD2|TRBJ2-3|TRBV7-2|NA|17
TGTGCCAGCAACCTGGGAGGAGGTAGCGGGATCCCAGATACGCAGTATTTT
CASNLGGGSGIPDTQYF
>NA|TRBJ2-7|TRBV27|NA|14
TGTGCCAGCAGTTTTCGCGGCGGTCGTGGCGAGCAGTACTTC
CASSFRGGRGEQYF
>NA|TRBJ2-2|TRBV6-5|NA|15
TGTGCCAGCAGTTACTCTGGACTTTTTACCGGGGAGCTGTTTTTT
CASSYSGLFTGELFF
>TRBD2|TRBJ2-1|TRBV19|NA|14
TGTGCCAGACTTACTAGCGGGAGGAGCAATGAGCAGTTCTTC
CARLTSGRSNEQFF
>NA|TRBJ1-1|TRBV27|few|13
TGTGCCAGCAAAACGGGGGTCGGCACTGAAGCTTTCTTT
CASKTGVGTEAFF